This T cell receptor beta chain was profiled in a study of T cell changes during pregnancy in multiple sclerosis. The data were produced by immunoSEQ multiplex PCR, yet TCRdb's version contains in-frame clones alone and is incomplete. The sample shows tens of thousands of clones, approximately 92% of them seen only once. This CDR3 has 14 residues. Germline V lookup: CDR1 SGHRS, CDR2 YFSETQ. With 2 bases removed from V and 4 bases from J, the gap between germline ends came to 10 bases. This TCR came from a female donor with multiple sclerosis, enrolled in a pregnancy study. The material sequenced was peripheral blood, taken in the first trimester of pregnancy. The chain joins TRBV5-1 to TRBJ1-3; D unresolved. The CDR3: CASSFGTGGNTIYF. The CDR3 DNA reads as TGCGCCAGCAGCTTTGGAACGGGGGGAAACACCATATATTTT.